These T cell receptor beta chains were read from a single sample in a study of blood T cell repertoires in COVID-19. TCRdb's table, derived via immunoSEQ multiplex PCR, lists solely in-frame clones and lacks some. The sample lists about 140,000 clones; 82% were seen once. What was sequenced was peripheral blood. The receptors come from a woman aged 80 or over with acute or convalescent COVID-19. Each CDR3 is given with its conserved first and last residue. A D gene is named only where the DNA matches it firmly. The size of a clone is reported for some rows only, either as once, few or many, or as a class for expanded clones.

TRBV10-2,16,TRBJ1-6,-,-,TGCGCCAGCAGTGAGACAATGGGGGGGGATAATTCACCCCTCCACTTT,CASSETMGGDNSPLHF
TRBV28,16,TRBJ1-5,TRBD1,-,TGTGCCAGCAGTCTCCGACAGGGGACACCCAATCAGCCCCAGCATTTT,CASSLRQGTPNQPQHF
TRBV6-2/TRBV6-3,14,TRBJ2-5,TRBD2,once,TGTGCCAGCAGTTTGCGGGGGGGGGAAGAGACCCAGTACTTC,CASSLRGGEETQYF
TRBV28,15,TRBJ2-7,-,-,TGTGCCAGCAGTACGACAGCTCCTTCTACCTACGAGCAGTACTTC,CASSTTAPSTYEQYF
TRBV11-2,13,TRBJ1-1,-,-,TGTGCCAGCAGCTCGCAAGGGGACACTGAAGCTTTCTTT,CASSSQGDTEAFF
TRBV7-3,16,TRBJ1-3,-,-,TGTGCCAGCAGTTTAATGGGGCCGGGCACTGGAAACACCATATATTTT,CASSLMGPGTGNTIYF
TRBV5-1,21,TRBJ2-2,TRBD2,-,TGCGCCAGCAGCTCACTTCCGGGACAGGGACTAGCGGGAGCGGGGACCGGGGAGCTGTTTTTT,CASSSLPGQGLAGAGTGELFF
TRBV29-1,13,TRBJ2-5,-,-,TGCAGCGTTGAAGAAGGGGCCGCGGAGACCCAGTACTTC,CSVEEGAAETQYF
TRBV6-1,17,TRBJ1-5,TRBD1,-,TGTGCCAGCAGTGCCCAGACAGGGGGCTTTAGCAATCAGCCCCAGCATTTT,CASSAQTGGFSNQPQHF
TRBV15,16,TRBJ2-4,-,-,TGTGCCACCAGCAGAGCCAGGGGCGAGTCCAAAAACATTCAGTACTTC,CATSRARGESKNIQYF
TRBV19,15,TRBJ1-5,-,-,TGTGCCAGTAGTATAGATCGGGACACATATCAGCCCCAGCATTTT,CASSIDRDTYQPQHF
TRBV10-3,16,TRBJ2-1,-,-,TGTGCCATCAGTGACCCGACGACAGGTCCGGCAAATGAGCAGTTCTTC,CAISDPTTGPANEQFF
TRBV5-5,15,TRBJ1-2,-,-,TGTGCCAGCAGCTTGGGAGGGGGTTCCGGTTATGGCTACACCTTC,CASSLGGGSGYGYTF
TRBV4-2,16,TRBJ1-3,TRBD1,-,TGTGCCAGCAGCCAATGGACAGGGGCCACGGGAAACACCATATATTTT,CASSQWTGATGNTIYF
TRBV7-7,18,TRBJ1-2,-,-,TGTGCCAGCAGCCGGGGGGAGCGTAACGAGGGACCTAGCTATGGCTACACCTTC,CASSRGERNEGPSYGYTF
TRBV28,15,TRBJ1-5,-,-,TGTGCCAGCAGTTCGCCGGATAGGGAGTCCCAGCCCCAGCATTTT,CASSSPDRESQPQHF
TRBV28,18,TRBJ2-3,TRBD1,few,TGTGCCAGCAGTTGGACAGGGTGGGGGAGTAAGGCATTGGATACGCAGTATTTT,CASSWTGWGSKALDTQYF
TRBV30,16,TRBJ1-1,-,-,TGTGCCTGGAGTGTGGGGAGGGGGGCTGGATACACTGAAGCTTTCTTT,CAWSVGRGAGYTEAFF
TRBV6-5,13,TRBJ1-2,TRBD1,-,TGTGCCAGCCAGACAGGGTTTAGATATGGCTACACCTTC,CASQTGFRYGYTF
TRBV10-2,15,TRBJ2-3,TRBD1,-,TGCGCCAGCAGTGAAATCGGACAGGGACCAGATACGCAGTATTTT,CASSEIGQGPDTQYF
TRBV2,15,TRBJ2-7,TRBD2,few,TGTGCCAGCAGTGGTGGGCTAGCGGGAGTATACGAGCAGTACTTC,CASSGGLAGVYEQYF
TRBV7-9,18,TRBJ2-7,-,-,TGTGCCAGCAGCTTGGGGTCGGGGGGCTCAGACCTATCCTACGAGCAGTACTTC,CASSLGSGGSDLSYEQYF
TRBV7-3,14,TRBJ2-2,TRBD2,-,TGTGCCAGCAGCTTAGCTAGCGGGGCCGGGGAGCTGTTTTTT,CASSLASGAGELFF
TRBV7-6,16,TRBJ2-3,TRBD2,-,TGTGCCAGCAGCCTATCAGTTAGCGGGATGGCAGATACGCAGTATTTT,CASSLSVSGMADTQYF